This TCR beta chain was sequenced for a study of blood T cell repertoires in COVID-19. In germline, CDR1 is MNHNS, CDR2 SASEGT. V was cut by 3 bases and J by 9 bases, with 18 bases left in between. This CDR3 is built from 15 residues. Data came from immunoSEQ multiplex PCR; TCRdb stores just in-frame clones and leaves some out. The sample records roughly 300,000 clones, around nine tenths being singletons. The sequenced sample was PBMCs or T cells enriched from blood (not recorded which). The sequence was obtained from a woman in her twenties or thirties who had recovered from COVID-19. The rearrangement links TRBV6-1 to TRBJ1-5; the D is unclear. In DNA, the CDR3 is TGTGCCAGCAGTGACCACCCGAATGTGGAGGGGCCCCAGCATTTT. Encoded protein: CASSDHPNVEGPQHF.